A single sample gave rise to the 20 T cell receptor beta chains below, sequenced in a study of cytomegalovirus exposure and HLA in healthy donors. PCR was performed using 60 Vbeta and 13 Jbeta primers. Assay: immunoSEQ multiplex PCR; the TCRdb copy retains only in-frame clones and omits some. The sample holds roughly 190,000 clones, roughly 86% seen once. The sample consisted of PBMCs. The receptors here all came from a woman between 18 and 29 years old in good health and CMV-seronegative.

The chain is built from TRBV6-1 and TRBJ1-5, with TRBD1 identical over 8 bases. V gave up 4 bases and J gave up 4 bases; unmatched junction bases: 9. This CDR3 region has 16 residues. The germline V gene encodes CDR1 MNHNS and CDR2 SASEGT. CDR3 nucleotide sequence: TGTGCCAGCAGTGTCGGGACAGGCCGACTTAATCAGCCCCAGCATTTT. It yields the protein CASSVGTGRLNQPQHF.

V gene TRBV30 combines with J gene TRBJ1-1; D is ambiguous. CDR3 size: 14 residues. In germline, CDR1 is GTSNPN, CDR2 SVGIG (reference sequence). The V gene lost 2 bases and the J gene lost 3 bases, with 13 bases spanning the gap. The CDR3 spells CAWSFVRVHTEAFF. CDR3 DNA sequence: TGTGCCTGGAGTTTTGTGAGGGTCCACACTGAAGCTTTCTTT.

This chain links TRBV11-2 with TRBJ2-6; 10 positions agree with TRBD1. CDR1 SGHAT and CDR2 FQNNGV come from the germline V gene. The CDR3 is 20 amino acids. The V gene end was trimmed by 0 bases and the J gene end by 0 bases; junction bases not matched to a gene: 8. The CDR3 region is CASSLDDRGLTYSGANVLTF. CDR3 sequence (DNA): TGTGCCAGCAGCTTAGATGACAGGGGGCTCACTTACTCTGGGGCCAACGTCCTGACTTTC.

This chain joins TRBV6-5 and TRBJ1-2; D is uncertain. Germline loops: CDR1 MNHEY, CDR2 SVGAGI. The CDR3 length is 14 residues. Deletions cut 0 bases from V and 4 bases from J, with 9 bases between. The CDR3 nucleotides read TGTGCCAGCAGTTACTCGTCGCAGATCTATGGCTACACCTTC. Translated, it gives CASSYSSQIYGYTF.

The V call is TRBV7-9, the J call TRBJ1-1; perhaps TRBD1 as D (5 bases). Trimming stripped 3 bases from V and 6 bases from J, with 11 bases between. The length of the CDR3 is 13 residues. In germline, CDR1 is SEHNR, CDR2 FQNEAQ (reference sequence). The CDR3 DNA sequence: TGTGCCAGCAGCTTGGGCAGGGTGGCTGAAGCTTTCTTT. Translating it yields CASSLGRVAEAFF.

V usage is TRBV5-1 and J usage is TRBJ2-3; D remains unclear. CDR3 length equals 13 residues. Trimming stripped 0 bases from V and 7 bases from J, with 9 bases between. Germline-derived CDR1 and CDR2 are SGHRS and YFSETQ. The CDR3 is CASSLAMPNTQYF. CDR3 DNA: TGCGCCAGCAGCTTGGCTATGCCGAATACGCAGTATTTT.

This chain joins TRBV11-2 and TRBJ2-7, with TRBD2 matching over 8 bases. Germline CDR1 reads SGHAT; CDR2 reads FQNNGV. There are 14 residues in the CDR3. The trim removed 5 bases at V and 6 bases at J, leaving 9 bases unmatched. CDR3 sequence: CASSQRLASTEQYF. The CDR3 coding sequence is TGTGCCAGCAGCCAAAGACTAGCGAGCACCGAGCAGTACTTC.

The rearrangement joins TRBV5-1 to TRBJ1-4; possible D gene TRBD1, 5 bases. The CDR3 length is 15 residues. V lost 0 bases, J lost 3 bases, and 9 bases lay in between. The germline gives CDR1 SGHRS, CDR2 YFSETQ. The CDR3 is CASSLGAGPNEKLFF. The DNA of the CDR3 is TGCGCCAGCAGCTTGGGGGCAGGGCCTAATGAAAAACTGTTTTTT.

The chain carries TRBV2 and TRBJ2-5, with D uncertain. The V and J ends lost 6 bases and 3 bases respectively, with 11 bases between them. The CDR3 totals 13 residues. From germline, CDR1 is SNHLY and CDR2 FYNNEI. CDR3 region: CASRNTEKETQYF. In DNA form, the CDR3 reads TGTGCCAGCAGGAATACAGAGAAAGAGACCCAGTACTTC.

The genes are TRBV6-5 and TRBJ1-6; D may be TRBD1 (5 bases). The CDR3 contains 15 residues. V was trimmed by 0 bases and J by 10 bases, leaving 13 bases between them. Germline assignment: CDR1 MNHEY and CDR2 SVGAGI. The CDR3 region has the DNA TGTGCCAGCAGTTACTCTGGGCAGGGCCAATCACCCCTCCACTTT. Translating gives CASSYSGQGQSPLHF.

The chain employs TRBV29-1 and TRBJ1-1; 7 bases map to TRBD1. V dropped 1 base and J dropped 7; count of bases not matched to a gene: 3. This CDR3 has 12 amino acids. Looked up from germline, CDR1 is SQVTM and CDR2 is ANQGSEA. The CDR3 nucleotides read TGCAGCGTTGAAGCGTACAGGGGTGAAGCTTTCTTT. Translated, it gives CSVEAYRGEAFF.

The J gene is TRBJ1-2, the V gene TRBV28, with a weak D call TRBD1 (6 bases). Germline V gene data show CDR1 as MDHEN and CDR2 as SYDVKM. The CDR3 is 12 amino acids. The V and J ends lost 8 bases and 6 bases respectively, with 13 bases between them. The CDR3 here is CASLTAGDGYTF. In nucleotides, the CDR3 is TGTGCCAGCCTGACGGCAGGGGATGGCTACACCTTC.

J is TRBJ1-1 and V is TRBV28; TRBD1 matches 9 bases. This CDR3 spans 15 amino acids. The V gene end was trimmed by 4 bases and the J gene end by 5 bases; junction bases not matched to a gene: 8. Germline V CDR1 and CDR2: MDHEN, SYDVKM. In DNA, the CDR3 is TGTGCCAGCAGTTCCTCCGGACAGGGGTGGACTGAAGCTTTCTTT. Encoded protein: CASSSSGQGWTEAFF.

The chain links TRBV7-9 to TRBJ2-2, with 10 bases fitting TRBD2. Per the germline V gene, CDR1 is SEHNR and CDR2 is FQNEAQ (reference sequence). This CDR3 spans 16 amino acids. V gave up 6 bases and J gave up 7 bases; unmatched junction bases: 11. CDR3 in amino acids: CASREGLAGAGGELFF. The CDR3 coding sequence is TGTGCCAGCAGGGAAGGCCTAGCGGGAGCGGGCGGGGAGCTGTTTTTT.

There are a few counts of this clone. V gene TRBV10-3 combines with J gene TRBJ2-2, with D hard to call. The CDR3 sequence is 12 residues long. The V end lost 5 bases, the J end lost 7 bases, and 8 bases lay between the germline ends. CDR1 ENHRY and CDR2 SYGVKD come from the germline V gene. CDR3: CAISQARGELFF. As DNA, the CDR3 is TGTGCCATCAGTCAGGCCCGCGGGGAGCTGTTTTTT.

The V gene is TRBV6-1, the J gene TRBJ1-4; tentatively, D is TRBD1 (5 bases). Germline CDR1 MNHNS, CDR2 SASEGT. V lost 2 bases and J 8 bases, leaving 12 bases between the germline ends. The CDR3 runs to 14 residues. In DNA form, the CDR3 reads TGTGCCAGCAGTGAAAGGGGCGCTAGGGAAAAACTGTTTTTT. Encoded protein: CASSERGAREKLFF.

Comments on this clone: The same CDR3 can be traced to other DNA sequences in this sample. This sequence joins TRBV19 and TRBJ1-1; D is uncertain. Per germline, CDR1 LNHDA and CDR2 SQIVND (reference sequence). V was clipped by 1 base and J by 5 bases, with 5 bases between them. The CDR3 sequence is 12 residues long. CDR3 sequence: CASSIGATEAFF. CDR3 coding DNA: TGTGCCAGTAGTATAGGGGCTACTGAAGCTTTCTTT.

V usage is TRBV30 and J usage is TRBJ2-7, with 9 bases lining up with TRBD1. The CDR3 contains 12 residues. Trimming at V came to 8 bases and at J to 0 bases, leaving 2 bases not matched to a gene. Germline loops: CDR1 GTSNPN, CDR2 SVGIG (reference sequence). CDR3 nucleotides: TGTGCCGGGGACAGGGACTCCTACGAGCAGTACTTC. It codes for CAGDRDSYEQYF.

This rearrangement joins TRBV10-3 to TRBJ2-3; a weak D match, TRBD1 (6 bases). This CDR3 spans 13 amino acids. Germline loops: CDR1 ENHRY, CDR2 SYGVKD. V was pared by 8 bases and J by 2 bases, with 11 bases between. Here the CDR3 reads CAIRAGATDTQYF. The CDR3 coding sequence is TGTGCCATCCGGGCAGGGGCCACAGATACGCAGTATTTT.

For the CDR3, the DNA is TGTGCCAGTAGACCTACAGGGGAAGGCGGCACAGATACGCAGTATTTT. As protein: CASRPTGEGGTDTQYF. The chain employs TRBV19 and TRBJ2-3, with 7 bases that match TRBD1. J gave up 1 base and V 6 bases, and 10 bases lay outside the gene matches. The CDR3 loop spans 16 amino acids. Germline values: CDR1 LNHDA, CDR2 SQIVND (reference sequence).